Sequencing of this T cell receptor beta chain was carried out in a study of glioma-infiltrating T cells after dendritic cell vaccination. For the study at large: Dendritic cell vaccine was injected intradermally three times, biweekly.

Time point defined: after dendritic cell vaccination, including at tumor progression/relapse. Isocitrate dehydrogenase mutation was absent in all glioblastoma patients. Blood PBMC samples: pre-vaccination, two weeks post third vaccination, and at tumor progression. The PCR used 60 V beta and 13 J beta primers. Measured with immunoSEQ multiplex PCR; TCRdb has only the in-frame clones, and not every one. The data contain 90,000 or so clones, about 81% of them singletons. CDR3 size: 16 residues. The ends lost 4 bases at V and 5 bases at J; junction bases unmatched: 9. Germline loops: CDR1 MNHNY, CDR2 SVGAGI (reference sequence).

The chain employs TRBV6-6 and TRBJ2-5; 11 bases are shared with TRBD2. The sample consisted of blood, taken after dendritic cell vaccination. This sequence originates from a human donor with glioblastoma. CDR3 sequence: CASSSSLAGGQETQYF. CDR3 nucleotides: TGTGCCAGCAGTTCTAGTTTAGCGGGGGGGCAGGAGACCCAGTACTTC.